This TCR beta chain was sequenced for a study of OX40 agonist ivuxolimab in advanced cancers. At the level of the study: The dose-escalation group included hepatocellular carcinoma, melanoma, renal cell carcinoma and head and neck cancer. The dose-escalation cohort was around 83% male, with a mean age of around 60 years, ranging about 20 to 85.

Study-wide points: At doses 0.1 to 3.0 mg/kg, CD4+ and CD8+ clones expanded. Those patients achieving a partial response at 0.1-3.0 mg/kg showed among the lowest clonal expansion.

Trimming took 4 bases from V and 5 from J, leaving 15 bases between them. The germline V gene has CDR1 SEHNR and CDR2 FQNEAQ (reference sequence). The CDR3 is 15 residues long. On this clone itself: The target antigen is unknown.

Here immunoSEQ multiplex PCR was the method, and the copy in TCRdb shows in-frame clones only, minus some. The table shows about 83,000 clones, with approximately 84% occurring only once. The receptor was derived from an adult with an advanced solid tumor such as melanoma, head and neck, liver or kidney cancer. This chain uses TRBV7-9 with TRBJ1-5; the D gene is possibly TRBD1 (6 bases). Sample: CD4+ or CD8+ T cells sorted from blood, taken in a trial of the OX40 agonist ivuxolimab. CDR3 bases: TGTGCCAGCAGCTCTAAATGGGGGGCGGATCAGCCCCAGCATTTT. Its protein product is CASSSKWGADQPQHF.